Below, one T cell receptor beta chain is given with its context. The target of this receptor is not known. Base quality data are lacking; no much larger clone is found one base away. CDR1 and CDR2 are read off the germline V gene (reference sequence) as LNHDA and SQIVND. The V and J ends are trimmed by 3 bases and 3 bases, leaving 11 bases between them. The CDR3 spans 14 residues, from the cysteine through the phenylalanine. Only the CDR3 portion is preserved as DNA: 42 bases, with reading frame beginning at the first base. TCRbeta CDR3 regions were amplified from genomic DNA using the immunoSEQ Assay, a bias-controlled multiplex PCR. On the study's bioinformatics: The number of nucleated cells in each sample was estimated by amplification of reference gene primers within the assay. To quantify the absolute abundance of each unique TCRbeta CDR3 rearrangement, sequence reads were collapsed and filtered. For each sample, productive Simpson clonality was calculated as the square root of Simpson's diversity index over productive rearrangements. TCRdb retrieved this table from immuneACCESS and kept in-frame rearrangements only. Not all clones are present; in checked studies, unresolved V genes account for under half, and no reason is known for the remainder. V and J calls plus clone size are reproduced from that table; the DNA served to infer D and trimming. This sample holds around 250,000 clones; over 80% were observed only once. Jointly, the top ten make up around 9.6% of the sample.

This record belongs to a study of blood T cell repertoires in COVID-19 (dated by TCRdb to the early 2020s). In the study overall: Samples covering the acute and convalescent phases of COVID-19 were provided by collaborators in the United States, Italy and Spain. The prospective study material was composed of cDNA or gDNA derived from T cells, B-cell-depleted T cells, or PBMCs. Deeply sampled blood TCRbeta repertoires from subjects exposed to, actively infected with, or recovered from COVID-19 were included in the dataset. A freely available public database, intended as a resource for researchers studying the immune response to SARS-CoV-2, is where the repertoires were released. The samples were drawn from the first 160 participants of the ongoing ImmuneRACE study and from about 1,200 subjects provided by 6 global collaborators. A de-identified subject ID, COVID-19 status, age in years and sex were almost always included in the sample metadata. HLA class I and class II types, where available, came from metadata supplied by the sample provider rather than from assay-based typing. What the research found in general, with its limitations: How much clinical and demographic metadata was included differed by source and by participant, and the metadata was provided uncurated.

One collaborating source in Seattle enrolled patients during active infection and followed them longitudinally through the course of disease. Collaborating institutions collected whole blood in K2EDTA tubes following their own protocols. For TCRbeta analysis, collaborators shipped samples in one of three forms: frozen whole blood, isolated PBMCs, or DNA extracted from either of those sample types. The receptor was isolated from a woman aged 70 to 79 with COVID-19, enrolled during active disease. The chain is made from TRBV19 and TRBJ1-1, with a weak D call of TRBD1 (5 bases match). Material for sequencing was peripheral blood. CDR3 loop: CASSMAGFDTEAFF. Here is the DNA: TGTGCCAGTAGTATGGCAGGGTTTGACACTGAAGCTTTCTTT.